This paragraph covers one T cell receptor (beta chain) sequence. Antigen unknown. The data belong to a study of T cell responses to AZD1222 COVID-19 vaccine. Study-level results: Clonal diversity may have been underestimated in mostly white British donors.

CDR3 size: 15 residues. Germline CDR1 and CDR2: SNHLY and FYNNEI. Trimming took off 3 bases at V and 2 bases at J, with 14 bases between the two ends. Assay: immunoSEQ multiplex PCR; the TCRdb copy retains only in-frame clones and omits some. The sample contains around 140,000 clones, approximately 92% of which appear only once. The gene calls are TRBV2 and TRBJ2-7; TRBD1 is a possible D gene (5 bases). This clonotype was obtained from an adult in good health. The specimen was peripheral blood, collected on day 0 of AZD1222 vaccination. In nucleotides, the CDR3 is TGTGCCAGCAGTGATAACGGCCAGGGCCCCTACGAGCAGTACTTC. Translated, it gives CASSDNGQGPYEQYF. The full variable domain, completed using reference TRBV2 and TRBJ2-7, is EPEVTQTPSHQVTQMGQEVILRCVPISNHLYFYWYRQILGQKVEFLVSFYNNEISEKSEIFDDQFSVERPDGSNFTLKIRSTKLEDSAMYFCASSDNGQGPYEQYFGPGTRLTVT.